This T cell receptor beta chain was identified in a study of T cells in Graves' hyperthyroidism and ophthalmopathy. Study at large: The blood sample was taken at first diagnosis, before treatment began. Study-level points and caveats: The model foresaw ophthalmopathy a median roughly 6.6 months prior to onset.

Reasons for excluding patients were uncontrolled infection, other autoimmune disease, pregnancy or lactation. TCR beta CDR3 regions were amplified from RNA transcripts. HTBI primers were used for first-round RT-PCR of the TCR CDR3. A single record per CDR3 protein comes from TCRdb applying MiXCR to the multiplex PCR reads. The data show hundreds of thousands of distinct CDR3 sequences, with roughly 25% seen just once and more than 60% held by the top ten. The germline V and J ends were trimmed by 3 bases and 3 bases, with 16 bases remaining between them. The CDR3 loop spans 16 amino acids. Germline lookup yields CDR1 ENHRY and CDR2 SYGVKD. The sample holds one count of this clonotype. Its specificity is not known.

The sequenced material came from blood. The clonotype originates from a man in his fifties or sixties with Graves' hyperthyroidism. The chain uses TRBV10-3 and TRBJ2-3; D may be TRBD1 (5 bases). The CDR3 reads CAISDPARGSTDTQYF. DNA for the CDR3: TGTGCCATCAGTGACCCCGCAAGGGGAAGTACAGATACGCAGTATTTT.